This TCR beta chain was recorded in a study of T cells in Graves' hyperthyroidism and ophthalmopathy. Per the germline V gene, CDR1 is DFQATT and CDR2 is SNEGSKA (reference sequence). Trimming took 5 bases from V and 0 from J, leaving 8 bases between them. CDR3 length: 13 amino acids. TCR beta CDR3 regions were amplified from RNA transcripts. The HTBI primer set served for first-round RT-PCR of the TCR CDR3. TCRdb re-called the multiplex PCR reads with MiXCR, one entry per CDR3 protein. The table includes over 500,000 distinct CDR3 sequences, 40% to 50% detected once. This clonotype was counted a few times.

The chain employs TRBV20-1 and TRBJ1-5; D ambiguous. The sequenced sample consisted of peripheral blood or thyroid tissue (not recorded which). This clonotype was sampled from an adult woman with Graves' disease, either hyperthyroidism or ophthalmopathy (not recorded which). CDR3 bases: TGCAGTGCTGGAGTAGGTAGCAATCAGCCCCAGCATTTT. This sequence encodes CSAGVGSNQPQHF.